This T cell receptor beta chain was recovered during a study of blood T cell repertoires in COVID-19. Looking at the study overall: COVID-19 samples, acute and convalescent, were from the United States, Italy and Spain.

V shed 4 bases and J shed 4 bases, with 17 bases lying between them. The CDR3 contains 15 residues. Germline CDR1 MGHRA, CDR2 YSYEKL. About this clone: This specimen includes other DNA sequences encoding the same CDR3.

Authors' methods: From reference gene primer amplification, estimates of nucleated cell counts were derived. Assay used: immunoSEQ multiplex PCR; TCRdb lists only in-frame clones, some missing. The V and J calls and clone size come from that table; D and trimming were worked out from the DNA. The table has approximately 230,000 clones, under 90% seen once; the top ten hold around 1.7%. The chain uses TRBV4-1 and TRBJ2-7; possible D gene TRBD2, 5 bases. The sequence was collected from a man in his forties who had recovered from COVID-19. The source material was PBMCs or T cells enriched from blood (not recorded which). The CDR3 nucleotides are TGCGCCAGCAGCCCCACTTGGCCCGGGGATTACGAGCAGTACTTC. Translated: CASSPTWPGDYEQYF.